This T cell receptor beta chain was sequenced for a study of T cell responses to AZD1222 COVID-19 vaccine. General observations from the study: Among vaccine-associated CD4 TCRs, coverage spanned spike, with dominance at 160-218 and 743-854. White British people made up most donors, females outnumbered males, and clonal diversity was possibly underestimated.

Clones were read by immunoSEQ multiplex PCR, and TCRdb kept only the in-frame ones, dropping some. The table records 150,000 to 200,000 clones, roughly 92% of them present only once. V lost 4 bases, J lost 0 bases, and 3 bases stayed unmatched. Germline V lookup: CDR1 SGDLS, CDR2 YYNGEE. The length of the CDR3 is 15 residues. As for this clone: No antigen is known for it.

This clonotype was obtained from an adult in good health. The chain has TRBV9 and TRBJ2-1, with 8 bases lining up with TRBD2. The sample was peripheral blood, taken on day 0 of AZD1222 vaccination. Written as DNA, the CDR3 is TGTGCCAGCAGCCGAACTAGCGGCTCCTACAATGAGCAGTTCTTC. Protein: CASSRTSGSYNEQFF.